Each of the 24 T cell receptor beta chains below was sequenced from the same sample in a study of shared clonotypes between healthy human individuals. Only in-frame clones appear in the TCRdb table, and some are missing; sequencing was by immunoSEQ multiplex PCR. Among over 1.5 million clones listed, 95% to 99% were seen once. Specimen: naive CD4+ T cells sorted from blood. Described subset: CD45RA+ positively selected. These receptors were collected from a man between 25 and 39 years old in good health.

This clone has a single count. CDR3 DNA: TGTGCCAGCAGCCTCAGGGTGAGCACTGAAGCTTTCTTT. Its protein product is CASSLRVSTEAFF. This sequence joins TRBV7-6 and TRBJ1-1; a weak D match, TRBD1 (5 bases). V gave up 5 bases and J gave up 4 bases, with 11 bases separating them. Germline V CDR1 and CDR2: SGHVS, FNYEAQ. The CDR3 is made up of 13 amino acids. Looking up the rest from reference TRBV7-6 and TRBJ1-1 gives the full variable domain: GAGVSQSPRYKVTKRGQDVALRCDPISGHVSLYWYRQALGQGPEFLTYFNYEAQQDKSGLPNDRFSAERPEGSISTLTIQRTEQRDSAMYRCASSLRVSTEAFFGQGTRLTVV.

In regard to this clone: The same CDR3 can be traced to other DNA sequences in this sample. The V gene is TRBV7-8, the J gene TRBJ1-1, with no clear D. The ends were cut back, 1 base at V and 2 bases at J, with 11 bases in the middle. There are 15 residues in the CDR3. Germline V gene sequence: CDR1 SGHVS, CDR2 FQNEAQ. Here the CDR3 DNA reads TGTGCCAGCAGCTTAGTCGGCACATTAAACACTGAAGCTTTCTTT. This gives the protein CASSLVGTLNTEAFF. The complete variable domain, with remaining parts taken from reference TRBV7-8 and TRBJ1-1, reads GAGVSQSPRYKVAKRGQDVALRCDPISGHVSLFWYQQALGQGPEFLTYFQNEAQLDKSGLPSDRFFAERPEGSVSTLKIQRTQQEDSAVYLCASSLVGTLNTEAFFGQGTRLTVV.

The chain combines TRBV7-2 with TRBJ2-1; tentatively, D is TRBD1 or TRBD2 (5 bases each). V was clipped by 5 bases and J by 5 bases, with 13 bases between them. The CDR3 runs 14 residues. Germline CDR1 reads SGHTA; CDR2 reads FQGNSA. The chain's CDR3 is CASSPGRENNEQFF. DNA for the CDR3: TGTGCCAGCAGCCCGGGACGAGAAAACAATGAGCAGTTCTTC.

This chain connects TRBV2 to TRBJ2-7; D might be TRBD2 (5 bases). Germline CDR1 and CDR2: SNHLY and FYNNEI. The CDR3 is 15 amino acids. V was pared by 6 bases and J by 3 bases, with 18 bases between. CDR3 sequence (DNA): TGTGCCAGCAGACCAGGACTGACGGGAATCTACGAGCAGTACTTC. This codes for CASRPGLTGIYEQYF.

The gene calls are TRBV6-5 and TRBJ1-5; no firm D call. This CDR3 is built from 14 residues. Trimming took off 4 bases at V and 7 bases at J, with 14 bases between the two ends. The germline V gene encodes CDR1 MNHEY and CDR2 SVGAGI. CDR3 region: CASSSAPGWQPQHF. The CDR3 region has the DNA TGTGCCAGCAGTTCCGCCCCGGGATGGCAGCCCCAGCATTTT.

Regarding this clone: Other DNA variants within this sample encode the same CDR3. The V call is TRBV28, the J call TRBJ2-7; D uncertain. This CDR3 region has 13 residues. Trimming shortened V by 3 bases and J by 1 base, and 7 bases separated the two germline ends. From germline, CDR1 is MDHEN and CDR2 SYDVKM. For the CDR3, the DNA is TGTGCCAGCAGTTTGGTGGGTTCCTACGAGCAGTACTTC. Protein product: CASSLVGSYEQYF.

V usage is TRBV11-2 and J usage is TRBJ2-3; D not resolved. The CDR3 consists of 17 residues. Trimming left V 1 base short and J 3 bases short, with 17 bases between. Germline V CDR1 and CDR2: SGHAT, FQNNGV. The CDR3 DNA follows: TGTGCCAGCAGCTTAGTAGGTTCTAGTGGGAAAACAGATACGCAGTATTTT. Residues: CASSLVGSSGKTDTQYF.

CDR3 nucleotide sequence: TGTGCCAGCAGCGCGCCCCGGGACACCGAATTGGATACGCAGTATTTT. Residues: CASSAPRDTELDTQYF. This rearrangement joins TRBV9 to TRBJ2-3; TRBD1 is a possible D gene (6 bases). Germline V gives CDR1 SGDLS, CDR2 YYNGEE. This CDR3 has 16 residues. With 3 bases removed from V and 6 bases from J, the gap between germline ends came to 20 bases.

V gene TRBV27 combines with J gene TRBJ2-5, with 7 bases fitting TRBD1. V gave up 5 bases and J gave up 5 bases; unmatched junction bases: 11. CDR3 length: 15 amino acids. From germline, CDR1 is MNHEY and CDR2 SMNVEV (reference sequence). The CDR3 region is CASSKTGVRVETQYF. The CDR3 DNA is TGTGCCAGCAGTAAAACAGGGGTAAGGGTGGAGACCCAGTACTTC.

This clone was counted a single time. The rearrangement joins TRBV6-9 to TRBJ2-3; 7 bases fit TRBD2. This CDR3 is 14 amino acids long. V lost 7 bases and J lost 2; bases outside the gene matches: 6. The germline V gene encodes CDR1 MNHGY and CDR2 SVAAGI. The CDR3 here is CASNKAGPTDTQYF. In nucleotides, the CDR3 is TGTGCCAGCAACAAAGCGGGACCCACAGATACGCAGTATTTT.

The CDR3 DNA follows: TGTGCCAGGGACAGGGTTCACGAGCAGTACTTC. It yields the protein CARDRVHEQYF. V and J are TRBV27 and TRBJ2-7, with 8 positions matching TRBD1. The length of the CDR3 is 11 residues. V lost 9 bases to trimming and J lost 5 bases; unmatched junction nucleotides: 3. Germline V gene sequence: CDR1 MNHEY, CDR2 SMNVEV (reference sequence).

This rearrangement joins TRBV19 to TRBJ2-2; D is tentatively TRBD1 or TRBD2 (5 bases each). The V and J ends lost 5 bases and 0 bases respectively, with 16 bases between them. The germline gives CDR1 LNHDA, CDR2 SQIVND (reference sequence). This CDR3 comprises 17 residues. CDR3 bases: TGTGCCAGTAGTGTCCGGGACCTCCGACCGAACACCGGGGAGCTGTTTTTT. Residues: CASSVRDLRPNTGELFF.

J is TRBJ2-7 and V is TRBV19; no definite D call. The length of the CDR3 is 17 residues. V shed 5 bases and J shed 5 bases, with 25 bases lying between them. Germline-derived CDR1 and CDR2 are LNHDA and SQIVND (reference sequence). The CDR3 DNA reads as TGTGCCAGTAGTCCAAACCCCCCGGCTAGTCTTCTTCACGAGCAGTACTTC. Its protein is CASSPNPPASLLHEQYF.

The chain uses TRBV29-1 and TRBJ2-1, with D possibly TRBD1 on 5 matching bases. CDR3 length: 15 amino acids. Looked up from germline, CDR1 is SQVTM and CDR2 is ANQGSEA. V was trimmed by 2 bases and J by 7 bases, leaving 18 bases between them. CDR3 region: CSVETTGNTENEQFF. The CDR3 region has the DNA TGCAGCGTTGAAACAACAGGTAACACTGAAAATGAGCAGTTCTTC.

V usage is TRBV2 and J usage is TRBJ2-7; no clear D. CDR1 is SNHLY, CDR2 FYNNEI, per germline. The CDR3 is 12 amino acids. V shed 8 bases and J shed 5 bases, with 13 bases lying between them. The CDR3 loop is CASSRLGNEQYF. Written as DNA, the CDR3 is TGTGCCAGCTCACGACTTGGCAACGAGCAGTACTTC.

The chain links TRBV28 to TRBJ2-3; possible D gene TRBD2, 6 bases. Trimming removed 5 bases from V and 3 bases from J, with 15 bases in between. This CDR3 region has 15 residues. The germline V gene encodes CDR1 MDHEN and CDR2 SYDVKM. The CDR3 reads CASSPGVRGTDTQYF. The CDR3 nucleotides are TGTGCCAGCAGTCCTGGCGTCCGGGGGACAGATACGCAGTATTTT.

The chain has TRBV6-5 and TRBJ1-5; D may be TRBD1 (6 bases). Trimming left V 0 bases short and J 10 bases short, with 10 bases between. CDR1 is MNHEY and CDR2 is SVGAGI in the germline V gene. The CDR3 loop spans 13 amino acids. The CDR3 DNA sequence: TGTGCCAGCAGTTACTCCGAGGGGGTTCCCCAGCATTTT. Protein product: CASSYSEGVPQHF.

The J gene is TRBJ2-3, the V gene TRBV7-2, with 11 nucleotides matching TRBD2. This CDR3 is built from 17 residues. Germline V gene sequence: CDR1 SGHTA, CDR2 FQGNSA. J was trimmed by 0 bases and V by 5 bases; bases with no gene match: 7. This CDR3 is CASSGLAGGVSTDTQYF. Written as DNA, the CDR3 is TGTGCCAGCAGCGGGCTAGCGGGGGGAGTTAGCACAGATACGCAGTATTTT.

This clone was seen once. V usage is TRBV21-1 and J usage is TRBJ2-7; TRBD1, the table's D call, lacks a check against the DNA. TRBV21-1 is a documented pseudogene. There are 15 residues in the CDR3. The CDR3 DNA sequence: TGTGCCAGCAGCAAAGTTGGGGCATCCCCCTACGAGCAGTACTTC. It codes for CASSKVGASPYEQYF.

The chain links TRBV29-1 to TRBJ2-2; D might be TRBD2 (6 bases). Germline assignment: CDR1 SQVTM and CDR2 ANQGSEA. The CDR3 covers 16 residues. V lost 5 bases and J lost 0, with 16 bases in between. CDR3 loop: CSVRDSWGANTGELFF. The CDR3, as DNA: TGCAGCGTTCGGGACTCCTGGGGGGCGAACACCGGGGAGCTGTTTTTT.

This clone has a single count. The chain is built from TRBV18 and TRBJ1-4; D gene unclear. This CDR3 region has 16 residues. Germline CDR1 and CDR2: KGHSH and LQKENI. Trimming stripped 3 bases from V and 7 bases from J, with 18 bases between. The CDR3 coding sequence is TGTGCCAGCTCACCGCCTCCGGGCAGGCGGCGTGAAAAACTGTTTTTT. This sequence encodes CASSPPPGRRREKLFF.

The chain uses TRBV5-4 and TRBJ2-1, with TRBD2 matching 8 bases. Trimming removed 5 bases from V and 4 bases from J; junction bases left unmatched: 14. CDR1 and CDR2 from the germline V gene are SGHNT and YYREEE (reference sequence). This CDR3 region has 17 residues. CDR3 in DNA: TGTGCCAGCAGTTCGTCGACTAGCGCCTATCCTTACAATGAGCAGTTCTTC. This codes for CASSSSTSAYPYNEQFF.

The V gene is TRBV28, the J gene TRBJ2-1; 12 bases map to TRBD2. With V trimmed by 5 bases and J by 11 bases, 13 bases remained unmatched. Germline-derived CDR1 and CDR2 are MDHEN and SYDVKM. CDR3 length: 16 amino acids. As DNA, the CDR3 is TGTGCCAGCAGTGAACCGGAGGCTAGCGGGAGGGGTAAGCAGTTCTTC. Amino acids: CASSEPEASGRGKQFF.

The chain combines TRBV4-1 with TRBJ1-5; D is uncertain. V lost 2 bases and J lost 0, with 14 bases in between. CDR3 length: 17 residues. Germline CDR1 and CDR2: MGHRA and YSYEKL. The CDR3 coding sequence is TGCGCCAGCAGCCAATTATCGACACGCGTTAGCAATCAGCCCCAGCATTTT. Translation: CASSQLSTRVSNQPQHF.